The present T cell receptor (beta chain) was sequenced within a study of blood T cell repertoires in COVID-19. Repertoires were generated with immunoSEQ multiplex PCR, while TCRdb's copy carries only in-frame clones and drops some. The sample contains 350,000 to 450,000 clones, nearly 90% of which appear only once. Sample: PBMCs or T cells enriched from blood (not recorded which). This clonotype was obtained from a woman younger than 45 who had recovered from COVID-19.

Here the CDR3 DNA reads TGTGCCAGCAGCGAACAAGGACGGCTGGGAGAGGTCCAAGAGACCCAGTACTTC. Translated, it gives CASSEQGRLGEVQETQYF. This chain connects TRBV6-8 to TRBJ2-5; tentatively, D is TRBD2 (5 bases). The CDR3 contains 18 residues. Looked up from germline, CDR1 is MNHGY and CDR2 is SAAAGT. Trimming pared 6 bases from V and 1 base from J, leaving 24 bases between.